The 7 T cell receptor beta chains below all came from one sample that was sequenced in a study of T cell repertoires in cytomegalovirus infection. One entry per CDR3 protein results from TCRdb running MiXCR on the reads. The sample has about half a million distinct CDR3 sequences, about 44% seen once; the top ten hold around two fifths. What these receptors recognize is not known. This material consisted of cultured PBMCs, taken from culture after CMV antigen stimulation. The receptors originated from a human donor in good health (CMV status not recorded). Some clones in this sample may be carry-over from other donors' samples.

The chain combines TRBV9 with TRBJ2-1; D is uncertain. Trimming pared 1 base from V and 4 bases from J, leaving 12 bases between. The CDR3 runs to 15 residues. Germline V gene data show CDR1 as SGDLS and CDR2 as YYNGEE. CDR3 DNA: TGTGCCAGCAGCGTAAATGGCGATACATACAATGAGCAGTTCTTC. Its translation is CASSVNGDTYNEQFF.

This clonotype was detected only a few times. The rearrangement uses TRBV12-3 or TRBV12-4 and TRBJ1-5; no reliable D call. Deletions cut 2 bases from V and 5 bases from J, with 10 bases between. The CDR3 length is 14 residues. This CDR3 reads CASSLHDTYQPQHF. Written as DNA, the CDR3 is TGTGCCAGCAGTTTACACGACACTTATCAGCCCCAGCATTTT.

This clonotype was counted between two and nine times. The chain carries TRBV7-6 and TRBJ1-1; TRBD1 agrees at 7 bases. Germline CDR1 SGHVS, CDR2 FNYEAQ. The V and J ends lost 5 bases and 11 bases, in that order; junction bases with no gene match: 11. The CDR3 has 13 residues. CDR3 loop: CASSESTGVEAFF. The CDR3 bases are TGTGCCAGCAGCGAATCCACAGGGGTTGAGGCTTTCTTT.

This rearrangement joins TRBV7-2 to TRBJ2-7; D not certain. Trimming removed 5 bases from V and 7 bases from J, with 21 bases in between. The CDR3 spans 15 residues. Germline assignment: CDR1 SGHTA and CDR2 FQGNSA. CDR3 sequence (DNA): TGTGCCAGCAGCCAACCCCCCTTGGGTGCCGGGGAGCAGTACTTC. Translating gives CASSQPPLGAGEQYF.

The chain is built from TRBV6-1 and TRBJ2-7; 9 nucleotides line up with TRBD1. CDR1 MNHNS and CDR2 SASEGT come from the germline V gene. The trim removed 0 bases at V and 4 bases at J, leaving 7 bases unmatched. There are 16 residues in the CDR3. In DNA, the CDR3 is TGTGCCAGCAGTGAAGCCCTGACAGGGGGATGGTACGAGCAGTACTTC. Its translation is CASSEALTGGWYEQYF.

The CDR3 DNA is TGCAGTGCTCAAAACAGGCTAGCGGGGGACAATGAGCAGTTCTTC. Translating gives CSAQNRLAGDNEQFF. The rearrangement links TRBV20-1 to TRBJ2-1; 10 nucleotides align to TRBD2. Germline V CDR1 and CDR2: DFQATT, SNEGSKA (reference sequence). V was pared by 5 bases and J by 5 bases, with 9 bases of the junction left unmatched. The CDR3 runs 15 residues.

In this sample, this clonotype turned up once. The rearrangement uses TRBV5-1 and TRBJ2-3; D gene uncertain. V was cut by 4 bases and J by 4 bases, with 13 bases left in between. The CDR3 has 14 amino acids. From germline, CDR1 is SGHRS and CDR2 YFSETQ. CDR3 sequence reads: CASSMGDGADTQYF. In DNA form, the CDR3 reads TGCGCCAGCAGCATGGGCGATGGGGCAGATACGCAGTATTTT.